The clone carrying this T cell receptor beta chain was observed a handful of times. Its antigen is currently unknown. J was trimmed by 2 bases and V by 5 bases; bases with no gene match: 10. The germline gives CDR1 SNHLY, CDR2 FYNNEI. This CDR3 spans 17 amino acids. This entry comes from a study of glioma-infiltrating T cells. The study's findings and limits: Tissue and blood shared very few CDR3 sequences. Gliomas, especially low-grade, showed above-expected tissue-blood divergence; non-neoplastic patients showed below.

The iRepertoire nested amplicon-rescue multiplex PCR amplified TCR alpha and beta CDR3s from RNA. Tissue mRNA or PBMC total RNA, about 90-400 ng, went into one-step reverse transcription and amplification. TCRdb re-analysed the multiplex PCR reads in MiXCR, keeping a single row per CDR3 protein. The sample includes some 130,000 distinct CDR3 sequences, 24% of them seen just once. Sequenced sample: glioma tissue, nonneoplastic brain tissue, or PBMCs (not recorded which). The TCR sequence derives from a human donor with low-grade glioma or glioblastoma, undergoing nonglioma brain surgery, or in good health (not recorded which). The chain links TRBV2 to TRBJ2-3; TRBD2 matches at 10 bases. CDR3 amino acids: CASSRQWLAGDTDTQYF. The CDR3 bases are TGTGCCAGCAGTCGCCAGTGGCTAGCGGGGGACACAGATACGCAGTATTTT.